This T cell receptor (beta chain) was observed in a study of CD8 T cells in ankylosing spondylitis. General observations from the study: Significant enrichment of disease-linked clones was reported in matched ankylosing spondylitis synovial fluid. Blood from ankylosing spondylitis patients appeared to carry a characteristic roughly 8-variant TCR beta motif. Disease-associated clonotypes exhibited CD8+ identity and were relatively infrequent in peripheral blood.

Germline assignment: CDR1 SGHTA and CDR2 FQGTGA. V shed 6 bases, J shed 1 base, and the junction held 6 bases outside the gene matches. This CDR3 is built from 15 residues. Libraries for TCR beta were made by quantitative 5'-RACE with molecular barcodes. TCRdb reprocessed the 5' RACE reads via MiXCR and lists one record per CDR3 protein. Altogether 750,000 to 850,000 distinct CDR3 sequences are present, about 11% being singletons, with the ten largest covering about 0.5%. Ten or more counts support this clonotype. Its cognate antigen is unknown. Input material: blood, either unsorted or a sorted T cell fraction (not recorded which). The chain combines TRBV7-3 with TRBJ1-1; 9 nucleotides agree with TRBD1. This clonotype was obtained from a male donor with ankylosing spondylitis. CDR3 sequence (DNA): TGTGCCAGCAGGAAGACAGGGGGATGGAACACTGAAGCTTTCTTT. Protein sequence: CASRKTGGWNTEAFF.